The 7 T cell receptor beta chains below come from one sample, sequenced in a study of cytomegalovirus exposure and HLA in healthy donors. Vbeta (60) and Jbeta (13) primers were used in the PCR. TCRdb's table, derived via immunoSEQ multiplex PCR, lists solely in-frame clones and lacks some. This table holds approximately 140,000 clones, 79% found once. The sequenced material came from PBMCs. The receptors were gathered from a man aged 18 to 30 in good health and CMV-seronegative.

This chain links TRBV29-1 with TRBJ1-3; D is uncertain. In germline, CDR1 is SQVTM, CDR2 ANQGSEA. The CDR3 runs 13 residues. V was pared by 7 bases and J by 0 bases, with 10 bases between. CDR3 coding DNA: TGCAGCGCCGCACAGAGCTCTGGAAACACCATATATTTT. Protein: CSAAQSSGNTIYF.

The chain is built from TRBV5-6 and TRBJ2-7, with a tentative D call TRBD2 (6 bases). The germline CDR1 and CDR2 sequences are SGHDT and YYEEEE. The V gene lost 5 bases and the J gene lost 2 bases, with 17 bases spanning the gap. This CDR3 has 15 amino acids. CDR3 DNA sequence: TGTGCCAGCAGTAACCCCATGGGGACTCCCTACGAGCAGTACTTC. It encodes CASSNPMGTPYEQYF.

V usage is TRBV4-3 and J usage is TRBJ2-5, with 11 bases fitting TRBD1. Germline lookup yields CDR1 LGHNA and CDR2 YSLEER. CDR3 size: 16 residues. V was clipped by 4 bases and J by 5 bases; unmatched bases: 9. The CDR3 protein is CASSRTAGQGGETQYF. DNA of the CDR3: TGCGCCAGCAGCCGGACGGCGGGACAGGGGGGTGAGACCCAGTACTTC.

Only one count was recorded for this clone. This rearrangement joins TRBV7-9 to TRBJ1-6, with D unclear. CDR1 is SEHNR, CDR2 FQNEAQ, per germline (reference sequence). The CDR3 runs 13 residues. V was shortened by 6 bases and J by 7 bases, with 10 bases between the two germline ends. CDR3 sequence reads: CASRTGLNSPLHF. CDR3 sequence (DNA): TGTGCCAGCAGGACCGGGTTGAATTCACCCCTCCACTTT.

The genes are TRBV12-2 and TRBJ1-3; the DNA was not used to check the table's D call, TRBD1. TRBV12-2 is a pseudogene. The CDR3 loop spans 15 amino acids. CDR3 in amino acids: CASRFTQGSGNTIYF. The CDR3 nucleotides are TGTGCAAGTCGCTTTACCCAGGGCTCTGGAAACACCATATATTTT.

The genes are TRBV5-4 and TRBJ2-3; possible D gene TRBD1, 6 bases. The CDR3 is made up of 15 amino acids. Trimming pared 6 bases from V and 5 bases from J, leaving 19 bases between. The germline V gene encodes CDR1 SGHNT and CDR2 YYREEE (reference sequence). The CDR3 bases are TGTGCCAGCACCCGGAGAGGGGGATTGGGAGATACGCAGTATTTT. Its translation is CASTRRGGLGDTQYF. Full variable domain (missing parts from reference TRBV5-4 and TRBJ2-3): ETGVTQSPTHLIKTRGQQVTLRCSSQSGHNTVSWYQQALGQGPQFIFQYYREEENGRGNFPPRFSGLQFPNYSSELNVNALELDDSALYLCASTRRGGLGDTQYFGPGTRLTVL.

This clone was picked up many times. J is TRBJ1-4 and V is TRBV27; D is ambiguous. V gave up 5 bases and J gave up 0 bases, with 7 bases separating them. The germline V gene has CDR1 MNHEY and CDR2 SMNVEV (reference sequence). This CDR3 comprises 14 residues. CDR3 coding DNA: TGTGCCAGCAGTCACTTAGCAACTAATGAAAAACTGTTTTTT. Amino acids: CASSHLATNEKLFF.